One sample yielded the 22 T cell receptor beta chains listed below, sequenced in a study of cytomegalovirus exposure and HLA in healthy donors. TCRdb's copy holds only in-frame clones and misses some; the assay was immunoSEQ multiplex PCR. This table holds about 190,000 clones, around 82% found once. Sequencing was done on a sample of PBMCs. The receptor set was obtained from a woman younger than 30 in good health and CMV-seropositive.

V usage is TRBV5-1 and J usage is TRBJ1-2; TRBD1 is a possible D gene (6 bases). With 4 bases removed from V and 4 bases from J, the gap between germline ends came to 20 bases. There are 16 residues in the CDR3. Germline V gives CDR1 SGHRS, CDR2 YFSETQ. The CDR3 spells CASSPRSLQGGYGYTF. The CDR3 nucleotides are TGCGCCAGCAGCCCGAGGAGTTTACAGGGCGGCTATGGCTACACCTTC. The entire variable domain, with the rest obtained from reference TRBV5-1 and TRBJ1-2, is as follows: KAGVTQTPRYLIKTRGQQVTLSCSPISGHRSVSWYQQTPGQGLQFLFEYFSETQRNKGNFPGRFSGRQFSNSRSEMNVSTLELGDSALYLCASSPRSLQGGYGYTFGSGTRLTVV.

The CDR3 is CASSPRDRHYEQYF. CDR3 bases: TGTGCCAGCTCACCCCGAGACAGACATTACGAGCAGTACTTC. The rearrangement links TRBV18 to TRBJ2-7; weak D call: TRBD1 (5 bases). This CDR3 is built from 14 residues. Germline lookup yields CDR1 KGHSH and CDR2 LQKENI. With 3 bases removed from V and 4 bases from J, the gap between germline ends came to 13 bases.

The genes are TRBV7-3 and TRBJ2-2; no reliable D call. V was clipped by 2 bases and J by 1 base, with 8 bases between them. This CDR3 is 15 amino acids long. The germline V gene encodes CDR1 SGHTA and CDR2 FQGTGA. The CDR3 loop is CASSLLSGNTGELFF. CDR3 in DNA: TGTGCCAGCAGCTTACTCTCCGGGAACACCGGGGAGCTGTTTTTT.

This clone occurred a few times. This rearrangement joins TRBV9 to TRBJ1-6, with D perhaps TRBD1 (5 bases). The CDR3 runs to 14 residues. Germline CDR1 and CDR2: SGDLS and YYNGEE. V gave up 0 bases and J gave up 8 bases, with 9 bases separating them. CDR3 amino acids: CASSVGGNDSPLHF. CDR3 DNA: TGTGCCAGCAGCGTAGGGGGCAATGATTCACCCCTCCACTTT.

The rearrangement links TRBV19 to TRBJ1-2; D unclear. The CDR3 is 13 residues long. The V gene's germline CDR1 is LNHDA and CDR2 SQIVND (reference sequence). V was clipped by 3 bases and J by 2 bases, with 7 bases between them. The CDR3 here is CASSILVNYGYTF. DNA of the CDR3: TGTGCCAGTAGTATCTTAGTGAACTATGGCTACACCTTC.

This clone was seen a few times. This sequence joins TRBV5-1 and TRBJ2-5, with TRBD2 matching 13 bases. The CDR3 contains 18 residues. J lost 2 bases, V lost 5 bases, and 12 bases had no gene match. CDR1 is SGHRS, CDR2 YFSETQ, per germline. This CDR3 is CASSSGTSGIFIQETQYF. The DNA for the CDR3 is TGCGCCAGCAGTTCCGGGACTAGCGGGATTTTTATACAAGAGACCCAGTACTTC.

This chain connects TRBV9 to TRBJ2-3; TRBD2 aligns across 10 bases. Looked up from germline, CDR1 is SGDLS and CDR2 is YYNGEE. V shed 4 bases, J shed 8 bases, and the junction held 13 bases outside the gene matches. This CDR3 spans 16 amino acids. CDR3 loop: CASSMQRLAGGVTQYF. The CDR3 region has the DNA TGTGCCAGCAGCATGCAGAGACTAGCGGGCGGAGTTACGCAGTATTTT. Combining the CDR3 with reference TRBV9 and TRBJ2-3 gives the whole variable domain DSGVTQTPKHLITATGQRVTLRCSPRSGDLSVYWYQQSLDQGLQFLIQYYNGEERAKGNILERFSAQQFPDLHSELNLSSLELGDSALYFCASSMQRLAGGVTQYFGPGTRLTVL.

The chain employs TRBV20-1 and TRBJ1-1, with D tentatively TRBD1 (5 bases). This CDR3 has 11 amino acids. CDR1 DFQATT and CDR2 SNEGSKA come from the germline V gene (reference sequence). CDR3 amino acids: CTPGGGLEAFF. CDR3 bases: TGCACCCCGGGGGGGGGACTTGAAGCTTTCTTT.

Concerning this clone: Additional DNA sequences in this sample encode the identical CDR3. The chain recombines TRBV6-1 with TRBJ2-5; 12 nucleotides align to TRBD2. CDR1 and CDR2 (germline): MNHNS, SASEGT. V was pared by 4 bases and J by 2 bases, with 2 bases of the junction left unmatched. CDR3 length: 15 residues. CDR3 amino acids: CASSVLAGGQETQYF. DNA of the CDR3: TGTGCCAGCAGTGTACTAGCGGGGGGTCAAGAGACCCAGTACTTC.

The chain has TRBV5-3 and TRBJ1-5; 7 bases agree with TRBD1. TRBV5-3 is recorded as an ORF, its role being uncertain. The CDR3 spans 17 residues. The ends lost 4 bases at V and 0 bases at J; junction bases unmatched: 10. This CDR3 is CARSRDSYYYSNQPQHF. The DNA for the CDR3 is TGTGCCAGAAGCCGGGACAGCTATTACTATAGCAATCAGCCCCAGCATTTT.

V usage is TRBV4-1 and J usage is TRBJ2-7; TRBD1 aligns across 7 bases. The trim removed 10 bases at V and 7 bases at J, leaving 16 bases unmatched. The CDR3 covers 14 residues. The germline gives CDR1 MGHRA, CDR2 YSYEKL. CDR3 coding DNA: TGCGCCACCCAACAGGGGACCCAATCAGGGGAGCAGTACTTC. Protein: CATQQGTQSGEQYF.

V gene TRBV7-2 combines with J gene TRBJ2-3; D perhaps matches TRBD2 (6 bases). This CDR3 spans 14 amino acids. Germline V gives CDR1 SGHTA, CDR2 FQGNSA. The V and J ends lost 4 bases and 2 bases respectively, with 10 bases between them. The CDR3 DNA is TGTGCCAGCAGCTCGGGGGTGTACACAGATACGCAGTATTTT. It yields the protein CASSSGVYTDTQYF.

The chain uses TRBV6-5 and TRBJ1-4; maybe TRBD1 (6 bases). The CDR3 length is 16 residues. Trimming took 2 bases from V and 6 from J, leaving 16 bases between them. Germline V lookup: CDR1 MNHEY, CDR2 SVGAGI. The CDR3 reads CASSYRRTGRDEKLFF. The CDR3 nucleotides are TGTGCCAGCAGTTACAGGCGAACAGGGAGGGATGAAAAACTGTTTTTT.

The chain carries TRBV9 and TRBJ2-5, with 8 bases that match TRBD2. The length of the CDR3 is 15 residues. The germline V gene has CDR1 SGDLS and CDR2 YYNGEE. V was clipped by 4 bases and J by 1 base; unmatched bases: 6. The CDR3 nucleotides are TGTGCCAGCAGCTCCCTCGGGGGGGCCCAAGAGACCCAGTACTTC. Translating it yields CASSSLGGAQETQYF.

The chain is built from TRBV5-4 and TRBJ1-1; 10 bases are shared with TRBD1. In germline, CDR1 is SGHNT, CDR2 YYREEE (reference sequence). With V trimmed by 0 bases and J by 0 bases, 8 bases remained unmatched. This CDR3 is 18 amino acids long. The CDR3 is CASSLETGGVPLNTEAFF. The CDR3 nucleotides read TGTGCCAGCAGCTTGGAGACAGGGGGCGTCCCTTTGAACACTGAAGCTTTCTTT. Full variable domain (remainder filled in from reference TRBV5-4 and TRBJ1-1): ETGVTQSPTHLIKTRGQQVTLRCSSQSGHNTVSWYQQALGQGPQFIFQYYREEENGRGNFPPRFSGLQFPNYSSELNVNALELDDSALYLCASSLETGGVPLNTEAFFGQGTRLTVV.

V and J are TRBV11-2 and TRBJ1-1; 10 bases line up with TRBD1. V shed 6 bases and J 0 bases; nucleotides not matched to a gene: 7. Per the germline V gene, CDR1 is SGHAT and CDR2 is FQNNGV. CDR3 length: 16 residues. This CDR3 is CASRVWGQGLNTEAFF. Here the CDR3 DNA reads TGTGCCAGCAGAGTATGGGGACAGGGGTTGAACACTGAAGCTTTCTTT.

The genes are TRBV27 and TRBJ1-2, with 7 bases lining up with TRBD1. From germline, CDR1 is MNHEY and CDR2 SMNVEV (reference sequence). The CDR3 covers 15 residues. V lost 5 bases and J lost 6; bases outside the gene matches: 12. CDR3 sequence reads: CASSPGTVGVDGYTF. CDR3 nucleotide sequence: TGTGCCAGCAGTCCGGGGACAGTAGGGGTGGATGGCTACACCTTC.

The CDR3 DNA sequence: TGTGCCAGCAGCTTAGTAGGGATCGGGGGTGAGAAGGCTTTCTTT. This gives the protein CASSLVGIGGEKAFF. This rearrangement joins TRBV7-9 to TRBJ1-1; possible D gene TRBD1, 5 bases. CDR3 length equals 15 residues. The V gene lost 1 base and the J gene lost 11 bases, with 20 bases spanning the gap. Germline V gene data show CDR1 as SEHNR and CDR2 as FQNEAQ (reference sequence).

The chain employs TRBV6-6 and TRBJ1-6; no reliable D call. The CDR3 length is 14 residues. The germline V gene has CDR1 MNHNY and CDR2 SVGAGI (reference sequence). V shed 0 bases and J shed 9 bases, with 9 bases lying between them. Written as DNA, the CDR3 is TGTGCCAGCAGTTACTCGCCAGAATCTTCACCCCTCCACTTT. Its translation: CASSYSPESSPLHF.

V gene TRBV4-2 combines with J gene TRBJ2-7; the match to TRBD1 covers 10 bases. V trimming: 4 bases; J trimming: 1 base; junction bases outside the gene matches: 4. The CDR3 has 15 amino acids. Germline V gene data show CDR1 as LGHNA and CDR2 as YNFKEQ. CDR3 loop: CASSRDRGTSYEQYF. CDR3 coding DNA: TGTGCCAGCAGCCGGGACAGGGGAACGTCCTACGAGCAGTACTTC.

V is TRBV7-2 and J is TRBJ1-1; a weak D match, TRBD1 (6 bases). CDR3 length equals 15 residues. Germline V gene lookup returns CDR1 SGHTA and CDR2 FQGNSA. V gave up 5 bases and J gave up 1 base, with 14 bases separating them. This CDR3 reads CASSLVLGQNTEAFF. CDR3 sequence (DNA): TGTGCCAGCAGCCTGGTATTGGGACAGAACACTGAAGCTTTCTTT.

CDR3 DNA sequence: TGTGCCAGCCTACCCGGGACAGGGGCTGGCTACACCTTC. Protein sequence: CASLPGTGAGYTF. The rearrangement links TRBV6-6 to TRBJ1-2; 10 bases fit TRBD1. V trimming: 8 bases; J trimming: 7 bases; junction bases outside the gene matches: 7. There are 13 residues in the CDR3. Germline values: CDR1 MNHNY, CDR2 SVGAGI (reference sequence).